This is a list of T cell receptor beta chains from one sample in a study of shared clonotypes between healthy human individuals. Sequencing used immunoSEQ multiplex PCR; TCRdb keeps in-frame clones, though not all of them. The table includes about 510,000 clones, 60% to 85% detected once. Material: PBMCs. The receptors derive from a woman aged 40 to 50 in good health. Some clones in this sample may be carry-over from other donors' samples. CDR3s include the opening cysteine and the closing phenylalanine or tryptophan. A D gene is named only where the DNA matches it firmly. Only part of the rows carry a size: once, few, many, or a class if the clone is expanded.

TRBV6-1	-	-	TRBJ2-5	TGTGCCAGCAGTGAAGCACGAGTTGCTGGGGAGACCCAGTACTTC	CASSEARVAGETQYF
TRBV7-9	-	TRBD1	TRBJ2-7	TGTGCCAGCAGCTGGAACAGGGGGACCTACGAGCAGTACTTC	CASSWNRGTYEQYF
TRBV30	-	TRBD1	TRBJ2-2	TGTGCCTGGAGTGTACACGACAGGGGGCGCACCGGGGAGCTGTTTTTT	CAWSVHDRGRTGELFF
TRBV5-1	-	-	TRBJ1-2	TGCGCCAGCAGCTTGGGGGGCGCATTGTTTGGCTACACCTTC	CASSLGGALFGYTF
TRBV18	-	TRBD2	TRBJ2-3	TGTGCCAGCTCACGAGGGACTAGCGGACGCACAGATACGCAGTATTTT	CASSRGTSGRTDTQYF
TRBV7-2	-	-	TRBJ2-3	TGTGCCAGCAGCTTCACAGGGATTAGCACAGATACGCAGTATTTT	CASSFTGISTDTQYF
TRBV19	-	TRBD1	TRBJ1-2	TGTGCCAGTAGTAGCCGGGACAGGGTGGATTATGACTATGGCTACACCTTC	CASSSRDRVDYDYGYTF
TRBV5-8	few	-	TRBJ2-3	TGTGCCAGCAGCCGGCGGGTCGGGAGCGGGGATACGCAGTATTTT	CASSRRVGSGDTQYF
TRBV28	-	-	TRBJ1-2	TGTGCCAGCACTGGGACGGTTTATGGCTACACCTTC	CASTGTVYGYTF
TRBV6-4	few	TRBD2	TRBJ2-1	TGTGCCAGCAGTGCAGGACTAGCGGGAGGGGATGAGCAGTTCTTC	CASSAGLAGGDEQFF
TRBV4-3	-	-	TRBJ1-2	TGCGCCAGCAGCCAAGTGGTAGGTGACTATGGCTACACCTTC	CASSQVVGDYGYTF